Listed below are T cell receptor beta chains from one sample, sequenced in a study of blood T cell repertoires in COVID-19. Some clones are missing from TCRdb's copy, which holds only in-frame ones; the method was immunoSEQ multiplex PCR. The sample carries under 200,000 clones, roughly 90% recorded once. Sequencing was carried out using PBMCs or T cells enriched from blood (not recorded which). These TCRs come from a woman under 30 who had recovered from COVID-19. CDR3s include the opening cysteine and the closing phenylalanine or tryptophan. D genes are given only for firm matches. Only part of the rows carry a size: once, few, many, or a class if the clone is expanded.

TRBV21-1	.	.	TRBJ1-4	CASSSPNQGRMEKLFF	TGTGCCAGCAGCTCCCCGAATCAGGGGAGAATGGAAAAACTGTTTTTT
TRBV6-5	.	.	TRBJ2-1	CATYGVSYNEQFF	TGTGCCACCTACGGGGTTTCCTACAATGAGCAGTTCTTC
TRBV23-1	.	.	TRBJ1-5	CASSPNEAMLNQPQHF	TGCGCCAGCAGCCCAAACGAGGCTATGTTAAATCAGCCCCAGCATTTT
TRBV11-1	.	.	TRBJ2-5	CASSFGERETQYF	TGTGCCAGCAGCTTTGGGGAGAGAGAGACCCAGTACTTC
TRBV12-5	once	.	TRBJ1-5	CASGLDGLSNQPQHF	TGTGCTAGTGGTTTGGATGGACTGAGCAATCAGCCCCAGCATTTT
TRBV12-3/TRBV12-4	.	.	TRBJ1-2	CASSSAGSDGYTF	TGTGCCAGCAGTTCCGCAGGATCCGATGGCTACACCTTC
TRBV9	few	.	TRBJ1-1	CASSADSRVINTEAFF	TGTGCCAGCAGCGCCGACTCCAGGGTTATTAACACTGAAGCTTTCTTT
TRBV7-2	once	.	TRBJ2-7	CASSHRVLYEQYF	TGTGCCAGCAGCCACCGGGTCCTCTACGAGCAGTACTTC
TRBV30	few	.	TRBJ1-5	CAWSVRAGRYNQPQHF	TGTGCCTGGAGTGTACGGGCGGGACGGTACAATCAGCCCCAGCATTTT
TRBV7-3	.	.	TRBJ2-2	CASSPPGPNTGELFF	TGTGCCAGCAGCCCACCAGGTCCGAACACCGGGGAGCTGTTTTTT
TRBV9	few	TRBD2	TRBJ2-2	CASSTSGANTGELFF	TGTGCCAGCAGCACTAGCGGAGCGAACACCGGGGAGCTGTTTTTT
TRBV5-6	.	.	TRBJ2-1	CASSFSLGRYNEQFF	TGTGCCAGCAGCTTCTCCCTAGGCCGTTACAATGAGCAGTTCTTC
TRBV6-6	.	.	TRBJ1-5	CATQGALSISNQPQHF	TGTGCCACCCAGGGTGCATTATCTATTAGCAATCAGCCCCAGCATTTT
TRBV25-1	.	.	TRBJ2-3	CASRARIGSGTDTQYF	TGTGCCAGCAGGGCCCGAATAGGAAGCGGCACAGATACGCAGTATTTT
TRBV2	.	TRBD1	TRBJ1-2	CASSGTGTGPSVGYTF	TGTGCCAGCAGTGGAACCGGGACAGGACCCTCCGTTGGCTACACCTTC
TRBV5-5	.	.	TRBJ2-3	CASSFDSPSTDTQYF	TGTGCCAGCAGCTTCGACAGTCCTAGCACAGATACGCAGTATTTT
TRBV30	.	.	TRBJ2-7	CAWRPRGSSYEQYF	TGTGCCTGGAGGCCCAGAGGCTCTTCCTACGAGCAGTACTTC
TRBV5-4	.	TRBD1	TRBJ2-5	CASTVGGRQETQYF	TGTGCCAGCACCGTAGGGGGCAGGCAAGAGACCCAGTACTTC
TRBV2	.	.	TRBJ1-1	CASSEQVETEAFF	TGTGCCAGCAGTGAACAGGTTGAAACTGAAGCTTTCTTT
TRBV19	.	.	TRBJ1-4	CASTPPGGDSEKLFF	TGTGCCAGTACCCCTCCGGGGGGCGATAGTGAAAAACTGTTTTTT
TRBV10-3	.	TRBD1	TRBJ2-7	CAISGQGTYEQYF	TGTGCCATCAGTGGACAGGGTACCTACGAGCAGTACTTC
TRBV7-2	.	.	TRBJ2-3	CASSVLTRVGDTQYF	TGTGCCAGCAGCGTACTCACTCGGGTGGGAGATACGCAGTATTTT
TRBV5-6	.	TRBD1	TRBJ2-7	CASSWGDREGEQYF	TGTGCCAGCAGCTGGGGGGACAGGGAAGGGGAGCAGTACTTC
TRBV5-4	.	TRBD2	TRBJ2-3	CASSLFRAGVTDTQYF	TGTGCCAGCAGCTTGTTTAGAGCGGGAGTCACAGATACGCAGTATTTT
TRBV7-9	.	.	TRBJ2-5	CASKLGGGQETQYF	TGTGCCAGCAAACTCGGAGGAGGGCAAGAGACCCAGTACTTC
TRBV5-4	.	TRBD2	TRBJ2-5	CASSLVGRALETQYF	TGTGCCAGCAGCTTGGTCGGGAGGGCCCTGGAGACCCAGTACTTC
TRBV18	.	.	TRBJ2-2	CASSPASGLATTGELFF	TGTGCCAGCTCACCCGCATCGGGTCTAGCTACCACCGGGGAGCTGTTTTTT
TRBV7-9	.	.	TRBJ2-2	CASGFLAGELFF	TGTGCCAGCGGGTTTCTAGCCGGGGAGCTGTTTTTT
TRBV7-3	.	TRBD1	TRBJ2-7	CASSPGGEVSYEQYF	TGTGCCAGCAGCCCAGGGGGCGAGGTCTCCTACGAGCAGTACTTC